This TCR beta chain was sequenced during a study of T cells after yellow fever vaccination. Study observations and caveats: The study re-detected most primary-vaccination clones after the booster (around 96% CD4, roughly 85% CD8). One caveat is that FACS-sorted repertoires could contain abundant clonotypes contaminating from the bulk population. Of the clonotypes, a small share occurred in both CD4 and CD8 compartments.

This clonotype was seen a handful of times. Antigen unknown. The germline V gene has CDR1 SGHRS and CDR2 YFSETQ. The V end was cut by 4 bases, the J end by 7 bases, with 17 bases between. The CDR3 consists of 14 residues. As TCR cDNA was made by 5'RACE template switching, a universal primer site and UMIs were added. TCRdb processed the 5' RACE reads anew with MiXCR; each CDR3 protein has one entry. Of some 220,000 distinct CDR3 sequences in the sample, 3% to 3.5% were seen once. The rearrangement joins TRBV5-1 to TRBJ1-1; TRBD1 is a possible D gene (6 bases). The TCR originated in a man aged 18 to 29 who received the YFV17D yellow fever vaccine. The sample consisted of CD4+ T cells sorted from PBMCs, taken 10 days after the yellow fever booster vaccination. In nucleotides, the CDR3 is TGCGCCAGCAGCCCGGGGGACACACGTTTTGAAGCTTTCTTT. Translation gives CASSPGDTRFEAFF. Full variable domain (remainder filled in from reference TRBV5-1 and TRBJ1-1): KAGVTQTPRYLIKTRGQQVTLSCSPISGHRSVSWYQQTPGQGLQFLFEYFSETQRNKGNFPGRFSGRQFSNSRSEMNVSTLELGDSALYLCASSPGDTRFEAFFGQGTRLTVV.